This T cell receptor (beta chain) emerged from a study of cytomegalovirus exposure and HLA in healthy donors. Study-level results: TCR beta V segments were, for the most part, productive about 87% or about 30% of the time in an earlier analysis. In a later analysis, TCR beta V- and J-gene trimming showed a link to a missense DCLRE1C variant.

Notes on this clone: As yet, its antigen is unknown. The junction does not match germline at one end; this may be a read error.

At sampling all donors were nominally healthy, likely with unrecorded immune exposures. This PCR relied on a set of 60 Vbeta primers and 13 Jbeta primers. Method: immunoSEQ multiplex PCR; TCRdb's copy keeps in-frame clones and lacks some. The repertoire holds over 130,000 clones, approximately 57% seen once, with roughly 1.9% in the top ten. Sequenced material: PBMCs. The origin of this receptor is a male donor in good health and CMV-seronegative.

The CDR3: CSSSPRQGNYEQYF. The CDR3 DNA sequence: TGTTCCAGCAGCCCGAGACAGGGAAACTACGAGCAGTACTTC. V and J are TRBV7-9 and TRBJ2-7, with 7 bases matching TRBD1. Per the germline V gene, CDR1 is SEHNR and CDR2 is FQNEAQ (reference sequence). The CDR3 totals 14 residues.